This T cell receptor beta chain was retrieved from a study of identical twins. This CDR3 comprises 11 residues. Germline CDR1 is SQVTM and CDR2 is ANQGSEA. Study-wide points: The degree of excess twin sharing was weaker in beta out-of-frame sequences.

Worth noting for this clonotype: The antigen is unknown. One end of the junction is discordant with germline, which a read error may explain.

TCRdb re-derived calls from the 5' RACE reads in MiXCR, one entry per CDR3 protein. The sample has 1.5 million to 2 million distinct CDR3 sequences; about 32% are singletons. The gene calls are TRBV29-1 and TRBJ1-2; tentative D call: TRBD1 (5 bases). The sequenced material came from cord blood. The clonotype comes from a newborn girl in good health. The chain's CDR3 is CSVRDLNGYNF. DNA of the CDR3: TGCAGCGTTCGGGACCTCAATGGCTACAACTTC.